The 30 T cell receptor beta chains given below trace back to one sample, sequenced in a study of CD8 T cells in ankylosing spondylitis. TCRdb analysed the 5' RACE reads with MiXCR anew, one entry per CDR3 protein. The data show 700,000 to 1,000,000 distinct CDR3 sequences, with approximately 12% seen just once and about 0.49% held by the top ten. These TCRs' antigens remain unknown. Study-wide points: The study identified a TCR beta motif of several highly homologous variants that appeared characteristic of ankylosing spondylitis blood.

The sample comprised blood, either unsorted or a sorted T cell fraction (not recorded which). These receptors were obtained from a male donor with ankylosing spondylitis.

This clonotype came up a few times. V usage is TRBV10-3 and J usage is TRBJ1-6; D unresolved. Trimming left V 0 bases short and J 0 bases short, with 6 bases between. Germline V CDR1 and CDR2: ENHRY, SYGVKD. This CDR3 has 16 residues. CDR3 region: CAISESEGSYNSPLHF. Here the CDR3 DNA reads TGTGCCATCAGTGAGTCCGAGGGCTCCTATAATTCACCCCTCCACTTT.

This clonotype was counted ten times or more. This sequence joins TRBV6-6 and TRBJ1-2; D unclear. Germline CDR1 reads MNHNY; CDR2 reads SVGAGI (reference sequence). The V end was cut by 5 bases, the J end by 2 bases, with 9 bases between. The CDR3 is 13 amino acids. CDR3 sequence: CASSQNSNYGYTF. Written as DNA, the CDR3 is TGTGCCAGCAGTCAAAACAGCAACTATGGCTACACCTTC.

DNA of the CDR3: TGTGCCACCAGTGATGCAAGCGGGGGGGCTGGAGATACGCAGTATTTT. This codes for CATSDASGGAGDTQYF. The V call is TRBV24-1, the J call TRBJ2-3, with 10 bases lining up with TRBD2. Germline trimming cut 3 bases from V and 5 bases from J; bases unmatched to any gene: 7. CDR1 is KGHDR and CDR2 is SFDVKD in the germline V gene. CDR3 length: 16 amino acids.

The V call is TRBV7-8, the J call TRBJ1-4; a weak D match, TRBD1 (5 bases). Germline CDR1 and CDR2: SGHVS and FQNEAQ. There are 15 residues in the CDR3. V was shortened by 5 bases and J by 6 bases, with 16 bases between the two germline ends. The CDR3 region is CASSPREGVYEKLFF. CDR3 nucleotides: TGTGCCAGCAGCCCCCGGGAAGGGGTATATGAAAAACTGTTTTTT.

The CDR3 here is CASSFLAKPNYEQYF. CDR3 DNA: TGCGCCAGCAGCTTTCTAGCTAAACCGAACTACGAGCAGTACTTC. The rearrangement links TRBV5-1 to TRBJ2-7; perhaps TRBD2 as D (5 bases). V was cut by 2 bases and J by 3 bases, with 15 bases left in between. The CDR3 has 15 amino acids. Germline V gives CDR1 SGHRS, CDR2 YFSETQ.

There are many counts of this clonotype. The chain has TRBV12-3 or TRBV12-4 and TRBJ1-5; D is ambiguous. V was pared by 6 bases and J by 4 bases, with 10 bases between. This CDR3 region has 13 residues. The CDR3 DNA reads as TGTGCCAGCAGACAAACCGAGAATCAGCCCCAGCATTTT. Protein product: CASRQTENQPQHF.

The rearrangement joins TRBV20-1 to TRBJ2-3; 7 bases are shared with TRBD2. The CDR3 runs to 14 residues. Germline V lookup: CDR1 DFQATT, CDR2 SNEGSKA (reference sequence). With V trimmed by 5 bases and J by 2 bases, 7 bases remained unmatched. CDR3 in DNA: TGCAGTGCTGCCACAGCGGGATCCACAGATACGCAGTATTTT. It is translated as CSAATAGSTDTQYF.

The chain employs TRBV6-1 and TRBJ1-5; D remains ambiguous. The germline V and J ends were trimmed by 2 bases and 9 bases, with 17 bases remaining between them. This CDR3 comprises 15 residues. Germline CDR1 is MNHNS and CDR2 is SASEGT. In DNA, the CDR3 is TGTGCCAGCAGTGAAAGGCGGCAGCCCTTGGTGCCCCAGCATTTT. Translated, it gives CASSERRQPLVPQHF.

The sample holds a few counts of this clonotype. The rearrangement links TRBV4-3 to TRBJ1-5; D unclear. The germline gives CDR1 LGHNA, CDR2 YSLEER. V lost 0 bases and J 6 bases, leaving 9 bases between the germline ends. The CDR3 spans 14 residues. CDR3 nucleotides: TGCGCCAGCAGCCAAGAGTGGGGAGGTCAGCCCCAGCATTTT. As protein: CASSQEWGGQPQHF.

This clonotype was picked up many times. The V gene is TRBV12-3 or TRBV12-4, the J gene TRBJ2-1; TRBD1 might be the D (5 bases). The CDR3 loop spans 11 amino acids. V lost 6 bases, J lost 8 bases, and 8 bases lay in between. The CDR3 spells CASSQQDEQFF. CDR3 in DNA: TGTGCCAGCAGCCAACAGGATGAGCAGTTCTTC.

This clonotype showed up many times. This chain joins TRBV24-1 and TRBJ2-2; 9 bases line up with TRBD1. Looked up from germline, CDR1 is KGHDR and CDR2 is SFDVKD. The CDR3 consists of 16 residues. V was clipped by 3 bases and J by 2 bases; unmatched bases: 3. CDR3 DNA sequence: TGTGCCACCAGTGATCCGGGACAGGGCAACACCGGGGAGCTGTTTTTT. It is translated as CATSDPGQGNTGELFF.

In this sample, this clonotype turned up many times. The genes are TRBV5-1 and TRBJ2-2, with D unclear. The V gene's germline CDR1 is SGHRS and CDR2 YFSETQ. V shed 0 bases and J shed 3 bases, with 12 bases lying between them. The CDR3 totals 16 residues. The CDR3 bases are TGCGCCAGCAGCTTGGTCCCTATTGGGGACACCGGGGAGCTGTTTTTT. Its protein is CASSLVPIGDTGELFF.

The table lists this clonotype with a few counts. This chain uses TRBV15 with TRBJ1-2, with a tentative D call TRBD1 (5 bases). Germline V gene data show CDR1 as LNHNV and CDR2 as YYDKDF (reference sequence). This CDR3 is built from 14 residues. The germline V and J ends were trimmed by 5 bases and 3 bases, with 13 bases remaining between them. The CDR3 here is CATSPNRGDYGYTF. CDR3 nucleotide sequence: TGTGCCACCAGCCCTAACCGAGGGGACTATGGCTACACCTTC.

This sequence joins TRBV2 and TRBJ2-1; TRBD1 agrees at 11 bases. The CDR3 runs 15 residues. The V and J ends lost 7 bases and 6 bases, in that order; junction bases with no gene match: 8. Germline V CDR1 and CDR2: SNHLY, FYNNEI. This chain's CDR3 is CASIGDRGKGNEQFF. In DNA, the CDR3 is TGTGCCAGCATCGGGGACAGGGGGAAAGGCAATGAGCAGTTCTTC.

This clonotype was recorded many times. V gene TRBV7-9 combines with J gene TRBJ1-6; 7 positions match TRBD1. The junction had 10 bases not matched to a gene; V was cut back by 5 bases and J by 9 bases. CDR1 and CDR2 (germline): SEHNR, FQNEAQ (reference sequence). The CDR3 contains 15 residues. CDR3 coding DNA: TGTGCCAGCAGCCTGGGAGGGGGCCAAGGTTCACCCCTCCACTTT. Translating it yields CASSLGGGQGSPLHF.

Comment on this clonotype: The junction departs from germline at one end; a sequencing error may be responsible. This chain connects TRBV20-1 to TRBJ2-1; TRBD2 matches at 14 bases. From germline, CDR1 is DFQATT and CDR2 SNEGSKA (reference sequence). The CDR3 is made up of 15 amino acids. The CDR3 region is CCATRLAGGPDEQFF. The CDR3 DNA reads as TGCTGTGCTACCAGACTAGCGGGAGGGCCAGATGAGCAGTTCTTC.

In its sample, this clonotype was seen a few times. The genes are TRBV18 and TRBJ2-1; 11 bases are a match to TRBD2. The CDR3 runs 15 residues. Germline-derived CDR1 and CDR2 are KGHSH and LQKENI. With V trimmed by 6 bases and J by 7 bases, 8 bases remained unmatched. CDR3 nucleotides: TGTGCCAGCTCGCTACTAGCGGGGGCTCTAAATGAGCAGTTCTTC. This encodes CASSLLAGALNEQFF.

This clonotype was detected many times. CDR3 in amino acids: CASSSLPSQYF. The CDR3 coding sequence is TGTGCCAGCAGTTCCCTGCCATCGCAGTATTTT. The chain joins TRBV5-8 to TRBJ2-3, with D hard to call. The V end lost 5 bases, the J end lost 10 bases, and 11 bases lay between the germline ends. The CDR3 has 11 residues. The germline CDR1 and CDR2 sequences are SGHTS and YDEGEE. The complete variable domain, with remaining parts taken from reference TRBV5-8 and TRBJ2-3, reads EAGVTQSPTHLIKTRGQQATLRCSPISGHTSVYWYQQALGLGLQFLLWYDEGEERNRGNFPPRFSGRQFPNYSSELNVNALELEDSALYLCASSSLPSQYFGPGTRLTVL.

In this sample, this clonotype turned up a few times. The V and J genes are TRBV9 and TRBJ2-3; tentatively, D is TRBD2 (6 bases). Germline V gene data show CDR1 as SGDLS and CDR2 as YYNGEE. The V end was cut by 2 bases, the J end by 0 bases, with 13 bases between. The CDR3 length is 16 residues. The CDR3 loop is CASSVPLAASTDTQYF. The DNA for the CDR3 is TGTGCCAGCAGCGTCCCCTTAGCGGCTAGCACAGATACGCAGTATTTT.

The chain uses TRBV30 and TRBJ2-7; 9 nucleotides agree with TRBD2. V was clipped by 2 bases and J by 5 bases; unmatched bases: 4. This CDR3 comprises 13 residues. CDR1 is GTSNPN and CDR2 is SVGIG in the germline V gene (reference sequence). The CDR3 is CAWSLGLADEQYF. The CDR3 coding sequence is TGTGCCTGGAGTTTGGGACTAGCAGACGAGCAGTACTTC.

This clonotype occurred a few times. The chain recombines TRBV10-3 with TRBJ2-3; 10 nucleotides agree with TRBD2. J lost 4 bases, V lost 7 bases, and 5 bases had no gene match. From germline, CDR1 is ENHRY and CDR2 SYGVKD. The CDR3 extends over 14 amino acids. The CDR3 loop reads CAIMSGRASDTQYF. CDR3 sequence (DNA): TGTGCCATCATGAGCGGGAGGGCCTCAGATACGCAGTATTTT.

The chain combines TRBV10-3 with TRBJ2-7, with TRBD1 matching 8 bases. The CDR3 loop spans 12 amino acids. Germline CDR1 ENHRY, CDR2 SYGVKD. V was pared by 7 bases and J by 4 bases, with 3 bases of the junction left unmatched. CDR3 amino acids: CAIKDRGYEQYF. CDR3 sequence (DNA): TGTGCCATCAAAGACAGGGGATACGAGCAGTACTTC.

This clonotype was observed a handful of times. The genes are TRBV28 and TRBJ1-2, with D tentatively TRBD1 (5 bases). The CDR3 extends over 15 amino acids. Germline CDR1 MDHEN, CDR2 SYDVKM. V shed 7 bases and J shed 0 bases, with 15 bases lying between them. The CDR3: CASIKGDRTNYGYTF. The CDR3 DNA reads as TGTGCCAGCATAAAAGGAGACAGAACTAACTATGGCTACACCTTC.

The genes are TRBV7-8 and TRBJ1-2; tentatively, D is TRBD1 (5 bases). The V gene lost 5 bases and the J gene lost 2 bases, with 15 bases spanning the gap. There are 15 residues in the CDR3. CDR1 and CDR2 (germline): SGHVS, FQNEAQ. Here the CDR3 DNA reads TGTGCCAGCAGCCCCCGACGGACACCCAACTATGGCTACACCTTC. Translation: CASSPRRTPNYGYTF.

This clonotype has just a few counts. This chain connects TRBV5-1 to TRBJ2-1; perhaps D is TRBD1 or TRBD2 (5 bases each). CDR3 length: 15 amino acids. Germline V gene sequence: CDR1 SGHRS, CDR2 YFSETQ. V gave up 4 bases and J gave up 6 bases, with 17 bases separating them. The CDR3 reads CASSPGLYGANEQFF. As DNA, the CDR3 is TGCGCCAGCAGCCCCGGGTTATACGGGGCCAATGAGCAGTTCTTC.

J is TRBJ2-2 and V is TRBV10-1; maybe TRBD1 (8 bases). This CDR3 region has 17 residues. Germline CDR1 and CDR2: WNHNN and SYGVQD (reference sequence). Trimming removed 6 bases at V and 5 bases at J, with 22 bases between. The CDR3 DNA reads as TGCGCCAGCAGCCCACCGCGGGGGACAGGCAAAACCGGGGAGCTGTTTTTT. Translated: CASSPPRGTGKTGELFF.

Only a few counts were recorded for this clonotype. The chain carries TRBV12-3 or TRBV12-4 and TRBJ2-7, with D possibly being TRBD1 (5 bases). The germline V and J ends were trimmed by 6 bases and 3 bases, with 12 bases remaining between them. The CDR3 covers 13 residues. The CDR3, as DNA: TGTGCCAGCAGGCAGGGAACTCGCTACGAGCAGTACTTC. It codes for CASRQGTRYEQYF.

This rearrangement joins TRBV20-1 to TRBJ2-7; 10 bases are a match to TRBD2. In germline, CDR1 is DFQATT, CDR2 SNEGSKA (reference sequence). The CDR3 extends over 17 amino acids. Germline trimming cut 2 bases from V and 3 bases from J; bases unmatched to any gene: 13. The CDR3 is CSARLTPPTSGIYEQYF. The CDR3 nucleotides are TGCAGTGCTAGACTTACGCCGCCTACTAGCGGGATCTACGAGCAGTACTTC.

The table lists this clonotype with many counts. This chain links TRBV20-1 with TRBJ1-5; D perhaps matches TRBD1 (5 bases). CDR3 length: 13 amino acids. Germline V gene lookup returns CDR1 DFQATT and CDR2 SNEGSKA (reference sequence). With 3 bases removed from V and 9 bases from J, the gap between germline ends came to 15 bases. As DNA, the CDR3 is TGCAGTGCTAGTCGCCAGGGTGTGACGCCCCAGCATTTT. Translated, it gives CSASRQGVTPQHF.

This chain uses TRBV18 with TRBJ2-1; no clear D gene. The V gene's germline CDR1 is KGHSH and CDR2 LQKENI. The ends were cut back, 1 base at V and 10 bases at J, with 17 bases in the middle. This CDR3 has 15 residues. The CDR3 reads CASSPRKTRHGEQFF. The CDR3 DNA is TGTGCCAGCTCACCACGAAAGACGAGACACGGCGAGCAGTTCTTC.